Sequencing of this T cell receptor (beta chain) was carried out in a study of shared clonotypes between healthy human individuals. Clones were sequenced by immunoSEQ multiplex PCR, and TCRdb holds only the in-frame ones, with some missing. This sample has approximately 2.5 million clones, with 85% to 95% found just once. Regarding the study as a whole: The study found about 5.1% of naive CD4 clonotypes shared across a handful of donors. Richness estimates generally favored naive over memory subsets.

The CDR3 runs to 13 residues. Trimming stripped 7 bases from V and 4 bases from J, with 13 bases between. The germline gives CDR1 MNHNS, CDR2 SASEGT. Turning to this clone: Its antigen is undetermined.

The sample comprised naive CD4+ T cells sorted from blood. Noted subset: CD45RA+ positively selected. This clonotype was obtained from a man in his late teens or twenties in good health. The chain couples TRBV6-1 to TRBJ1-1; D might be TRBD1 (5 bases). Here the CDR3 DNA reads TGTGCCAGCAAATCCGACAGAATCACTGAAGCTTTCTTT. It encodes CASKSDRITEAFF.